These 15 T cell receptor beta chains originate from one sample sequenced in a study of response to subunit inactivated influenza vaccine. TCRdb reprocessed the RT-PCR reads with MiXCR, giving one entry per CDR3 protein. This table holds under 550,000 distinct CDR3 sequences, about 7.6% found once. Specimen: PBMCs from blood, collected around 25 months after vaccination. The receptors derive from a man between 50 and 70 years old who received an inactivated influenza vaccine.

This clonotype has a count of ten or more. The V gene is TRBV11-2, the J gene TRBJ2-1; 11 nucleotides line up with TRBD2. The ends lost 4 bases at V and 7 bases at J; junction bases unmatched: 6. Germline CDR1 and CDR2: SGHAT and FQNNGV. The CDR3 spans 15 residues. CDR3 residues: CASSSSSGGHNEQFF. The CDR3 region has the DNA TGTGCCAGCAGCTCCTCTAGCGGGGGGCATAATGAGCAGTTCTTC.

Here the CDR3 DNA reads TGTGCCAGCAGCCAAGATCCTGGAGGGGTGGTAGAGACCCAGTACTTC. Amino acids: CASSQDPGGVVETQYF. The J gene is TRBJ2-5, the V gene TRBV4-2, with a tentative D call TRBD2 (6 bases). Deletions cut 0 bases from V and 4 bases from J, with 15 bases between. Per germline, CDR1 LGHNA and CDR2 YNFKEQ. The CDR3 contains 16 residues.

This clonotype has at least ten counts. This chain joins TRBV7-9 and TRBJ2-2; TRBD1 might be the D (6 bases). CDR3 length equals 14 residues. The germline gives CDR1 SEHNR, CDR2 FQNEAQ (reference sequence). The V end lost 2 bases, the J end lost 7 bases, and 11 bases lay between the germline ends. The CDR3 DNA reads TGTGCCAGCAGCTTACTTACAGGGAACGGGGAGCTGTTTTTT. Protein: CASSLLTGNGELFF.

This clonotype showed up many times. V usage is TRBV6-1 and J usage is TRBJ2-3; 9 bases map to TRBD2. V was clipped by 1 base and J by 1 base; unmatched bases: 6. The V gene's germline CDR1 is MNHNS and CDR2 SASEGT. The CDR3 has 17 residues. The CDR3 coding sequence is TGTGCCAGCAGTGAAGGGCTAGCGGGACCCCGCACAGATACGCAGTATTTT. Its translation is CASSEGLAGPRTDTQYF.

This clonotype was observed a few times. V and J are TRBV29-1 and TRBJ2-7; 14 bases map to TRBD2. The germline CDR1 and CDR2 sequences are SQVTM and ANQGSEA. The length of the CDR3 is 14 residues. Trimming removed 4 bases from V and 4 bases from J; junction bases left unmatched: 3. CDR3 amino acids: CSVVGTSGSYEQYF. The CDR3 bases are TGCAGCGTTGTAGGGACTAGCGGGAGTTACGAGCAGTACTTC.

This clonotype was seen at least ten times. The rearrangement joins TRBV12-3 or TRBV12-4 to TRBJ2-3; no clear D gene. CDR3 size: 11 residues. Deletions cut 8 bases from V and 2 bases from J, with 5 bases between. DNA of the CDR3: TGTGCCAGCGCTTACACAGATACGCAGTATTTT. Protein sequence: CASAYTDTQYF.

This clonotype was counted a few times. J is TRBJ2-1 and V is TRBV19; D ambiguous. There are 13 residues in the CDR3. The V and J ends lost 6 bases and 4 bases respectively, with 10 bases between them. Germline lookup yields CDR1 LNHDA and CDR2 SQIVND (reference sequence). The CDR3 nucleotides are TGTGCCAGTAGCCCGGCGGCTTACAATGAGCAGTTCTTC. Its translation is CASSPAAYNEQFF.

This chain joins TRBV28 and TRBJ2-4; D possibly matches TRBD1 or TRBD2 (5 bases each). The V gene lost 2 bases and the J gene lost 8 bases, with 16 bases spanning the gap. This CDR3 is built from 15 residues. The germline CDR1 and CDR2 sequences are MDHEN and SYDVKM. CDR3 sequence (DNA): TGTGCCAGCAGTTTAGACGGCAGGGAGATAGACATTCAGTACTTC. Residues: CASSLDGREIDIQYF.

This clonotype showed up many times. The CDR3 DNA reads TGTGCCAGCTCACACCGGGAGATCGATGCGGACACTGAAGCTTTCTTT. The encoded protein is CASSHREIDADTEAFF. The rearrangement joins TRBV18 to TRBJ1-1; D gene ambiguous. Looked up from germline, CDR1 is KGHSH and CDR2 is LQKENI. This CDR3 has 16 residues. V lost 4 bases and J 3 bases, leaving 18 bases between the germline ends.

This clonotype has at least ten counts. The chain is built from TRBV5-1 and TRBJ2-7, with D perhaps being TRBD1 or TRBD2 (5 bases each). CDR1 is SGHRS and CDR2 is YFSETQ in the germline V gene. The V end lost 1 base, the J end lost 0 bases, and 23 bases lay between the germline ends. This CDR3 has 19 amino acids. CDR3: CASSLPGGPGPITSYEQYF. CDR3 DNA sequence: TGCGCCAGCAGCTTGCCGGGCGGACCGGGACCCATTACCTCCTACGAGCAGTACTTC.

This clonotype was counted at least ten times. The rearrangement uses TRBV10-3 and TRBJ2-1; 14 bases are a match to TRBD2. The V gene end was trimmed by 8 bases and the J gene end by 9 bases; junction bases not matched to a gene: 6. This CDR3 comprises 14 residues. Germline CDR1 ENHRY, CDR2 SYGVKD. The CDR3 reads CAIAGLAGEGEQFF. For the CDR3, the DNA is TGTGCCATCGCGGGACTAGCGGGAGAGGGTGAGCAGTTCTTC.

This clonotype has ten or more counts. The chain has TRBV29-1 and TRBJ1-4, with TRBD1 matching 8 bases. Looked up from germline, CDR1 is SQVTM and CDR2 is ANQGSEA. Trimming took 6 bases from V and 8 from J; bases not matched to a gene: 11. The CDR3 contains 14 residues. As DNA, the CDR3 is TGCAGCGTATCCGCCGGGACAGGAGGCGAAAAACTGTTTTTT. Its protein product is CSVSAGTGGEKLFF.

This chain joins TRBV24-1 and TRBJ2-6; D possibly corresponds to TRBD1 (6 bases). The CDR3 consists of 17 residues. With 10 bases removed from V and 2 bases from J, the gap between germline ends came to 20 bases. Germline assignment: CDR1 KGHDR and CDR2 SFDVKD. The CDR3: CATSSPGHQTGANVLTF. CDR3 coding DNA: TGTGCCACATCATCCCCGGGACACCAAACTGGGGCCAACGTCCTGACTTTC.

This clonotype was detected ten times or more. The chain recombines TRBV2 with TRBJ1-6, with D possibly matching TRBD1 (6 bases). V was clipped by 5 bases and J by 10 bases, with 12 bases between them. The CDR3 has 13 residues. Germline CDR1 SNHLY, CDR2 FYNNEI. CDR3 DNA: TGTGCCAGCAGTACTGACAGGAACTCACCCCTCCACTTT. It is translated as CASSTDRNSPLHF.

This clonotype was counted ten times or more. The J gene is TRBJ2-2, the V gene TRBV12-3 or TRBV12-4; TRBD2 aligns across 8 bases. V shed 4 bases, J shed 6 bases, and the junction held 7 bases outside the gene matches. The CDR3 covers 15 residues. The CDR3 coding sequence is TGTGCCAGCAGTTCCCGGACTAGCAGGTCCGGGGAGCTGTTTTTT. Protein product: CASSSRTSRSGELFF.